A single sample is the source of the 2 T cell receptor beta chains below, sequenced in a study of CD8 T cells in ankylosing spondylitis. Study results and limitations: The study identified a TCR beta motif of under ten highly homologous variants that appeared characteristic of ankylosing spondylitis blood.

TCRdb re-derived calls from the 5' RACE reads in MiXCR, one entry per CDR3 protein. The sample consists of a few hundred thousand distinct CDR3 sequences, 20% to 25% of them appearing once. These receptors' antigens are unknown. Sequenced: blood, either unsorted or a sorted T cell fraction (not recorded which). The receptors derive from a male donor with ankylosing spondylitis.

The CDR3 spells CASSLDRDRDSPLHF. CDR3 DNA sequence: TGCGCCAGCAGCCTTGACCGGGACAGGGATTCACCCCTCCACTTT. This sequence joins TRBV4-1 and TRBJ1-6, with 9 bases matching TRBD1. The ends lost 4 bases at V and 8 bases at J; junction bases unmatched: 6. CDR3 size: 15 residues. Germline CDR1 and CDR2: MGHRA and YSYEKL.

J is TRBJ2-2 and V is TRBV12-3 or TRBV12-4; D may be TRBD2 (6 bases). Trimming removed 8 bases at V and 2 bases at J, with 9 bases between. This CDR3 spans 13 amino acids. DNA of the CDR3: TGTGCCAGCGGGACTTTAAACACCGGGGAGCTGTTTTTT. Translation gives CASGTLNTGELFF.